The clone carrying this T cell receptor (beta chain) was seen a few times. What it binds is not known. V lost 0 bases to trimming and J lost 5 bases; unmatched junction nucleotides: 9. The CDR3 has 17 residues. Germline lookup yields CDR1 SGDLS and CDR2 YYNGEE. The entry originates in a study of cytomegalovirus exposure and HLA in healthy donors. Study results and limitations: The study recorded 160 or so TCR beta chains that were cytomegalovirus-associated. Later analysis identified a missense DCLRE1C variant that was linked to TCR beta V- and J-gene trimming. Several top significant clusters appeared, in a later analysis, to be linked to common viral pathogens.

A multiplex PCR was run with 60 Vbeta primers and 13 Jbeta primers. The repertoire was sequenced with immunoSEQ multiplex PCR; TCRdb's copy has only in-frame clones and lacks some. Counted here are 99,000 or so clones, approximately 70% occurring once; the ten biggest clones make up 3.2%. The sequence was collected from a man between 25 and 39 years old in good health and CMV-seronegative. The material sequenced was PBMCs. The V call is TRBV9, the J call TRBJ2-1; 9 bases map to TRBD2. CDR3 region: CASSVAASGKIDNEQFF. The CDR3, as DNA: TGTGCCAGCAGCGTAGCCGCTAGCGGGAAAATCGACAATGAGCAGTTCTTC.